This T cell receptor (beta chain) was observed in a study of blood T cell repertoires in COVID-19. Study context: The study drew acute and convalescent COVID-19 samples from the United States, Italy and Spain.

CDR3 size: 14 residues. V was cut by 1 base and J by 4 bases, with 10 bases left in between. The germline gives CDR1 SNHLY, CDR2 FYNNEI. Generated by immunoSEQ multiplex PCR, the TCRdb table keeps only in-frame clones and is missing some. This table has under 300,000 clones, approximately 90% appearing once. The TCR was taken from a man between 60 and 70 years old who had recovered from COVID-19. This rearrangement joins TRBV2 to TRBJ1-1; D remains unclear. Source material: peripheral blood. The DNA of the CDR3 is TGTGCCAGCAGTGAAGGCGGTCGGGGCACTGAAGCTTTCTTT. Translated: CASSEGGRGTEAFF. The whole variable domain, remainder taken from reference TRBV2 and TRBJ1-1, is EPEVTQTPSHQVTQMGQEVILRCVPISNHLYFYWYRQILGQKVEFLVSFYNNEISEKSEIFDDQFSVERPDGSNFTLKIRSTKLEDSAMYFCASSEGGRGTEAFFGQGTRLTVV.